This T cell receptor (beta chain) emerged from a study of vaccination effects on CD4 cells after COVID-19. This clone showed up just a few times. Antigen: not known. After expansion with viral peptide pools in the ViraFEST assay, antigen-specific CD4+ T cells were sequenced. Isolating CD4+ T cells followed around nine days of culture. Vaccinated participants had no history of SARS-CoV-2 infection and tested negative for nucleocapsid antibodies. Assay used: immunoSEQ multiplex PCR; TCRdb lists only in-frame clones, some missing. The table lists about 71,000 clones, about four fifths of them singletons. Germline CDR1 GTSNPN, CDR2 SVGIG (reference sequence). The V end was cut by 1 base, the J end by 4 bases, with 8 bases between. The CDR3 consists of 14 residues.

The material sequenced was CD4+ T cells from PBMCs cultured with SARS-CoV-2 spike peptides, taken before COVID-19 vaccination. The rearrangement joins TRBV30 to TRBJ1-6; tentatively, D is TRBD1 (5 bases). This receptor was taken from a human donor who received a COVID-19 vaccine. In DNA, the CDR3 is TGTGCCTGGAGTGGGACAACTTATAATTCACCCCTCCACTTT. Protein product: CAWSGTTYNSPLHF.